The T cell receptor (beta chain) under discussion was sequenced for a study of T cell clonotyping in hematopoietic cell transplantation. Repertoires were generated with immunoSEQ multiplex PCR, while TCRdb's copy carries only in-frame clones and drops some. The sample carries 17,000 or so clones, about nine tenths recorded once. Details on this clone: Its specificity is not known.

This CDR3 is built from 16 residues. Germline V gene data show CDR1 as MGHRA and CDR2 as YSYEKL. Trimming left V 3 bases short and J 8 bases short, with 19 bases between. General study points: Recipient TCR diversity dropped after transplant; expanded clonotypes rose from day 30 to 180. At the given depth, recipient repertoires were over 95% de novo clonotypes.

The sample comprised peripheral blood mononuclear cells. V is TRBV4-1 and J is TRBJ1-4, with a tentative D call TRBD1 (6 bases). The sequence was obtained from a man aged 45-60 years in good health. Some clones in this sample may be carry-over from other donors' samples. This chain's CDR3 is CASSHHPGAGLEKLFF. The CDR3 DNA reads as TGCGCCAGCAGCCACCATCCGGGGGCGGGCCTAGAAAAACTGTTTTTT.